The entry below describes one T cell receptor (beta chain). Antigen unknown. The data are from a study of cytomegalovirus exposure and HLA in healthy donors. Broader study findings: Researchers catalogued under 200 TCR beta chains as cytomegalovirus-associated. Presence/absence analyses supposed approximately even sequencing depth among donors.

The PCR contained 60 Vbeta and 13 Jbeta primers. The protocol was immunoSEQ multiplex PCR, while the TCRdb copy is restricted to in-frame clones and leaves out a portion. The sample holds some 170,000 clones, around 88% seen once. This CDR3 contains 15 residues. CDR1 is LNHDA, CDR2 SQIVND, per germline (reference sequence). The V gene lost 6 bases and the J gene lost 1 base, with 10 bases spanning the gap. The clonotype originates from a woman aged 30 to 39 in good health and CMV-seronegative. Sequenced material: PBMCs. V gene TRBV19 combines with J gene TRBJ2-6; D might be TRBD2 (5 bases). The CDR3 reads CASSTRVSGANVLTF. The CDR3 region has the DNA TGTGCCAGTAGCACGCGGGTTTCTGGGGCCAACGTCCTGACTTTC.